There are a few counts of the clone carrying this TCR beta chain. MiXCR, run by TCRdb on the 5' RACE reads, gives a single entry per CDR3 protein. Found here are 230,000 or so distinct CDR3 sequences, approximately 6.8% of them singletons; the top ten hold about 1%. The V gene lost 6 bases and the J gene lost 0 bases, with 9 bases spanning the gap. This CDR3 comprises 14 residues. The data stem from a study of T cells after yellow fever vaccination. The TCR originated in a man aged 30 to 45 who received the YFV17D yellow fever vaccine. The input for sequencing was CD4+ T cells sorted from PBMCs, taken on the day of the yellow fever booster vaccination. The V and J genes are TRBV12-3 or TRBV12-4 and TRBJ1-5; D is possibly TRBD1 (5 bases). CDR3 in DNA: TGTGCCAGCAGGGGGGGAATTAGCAATCAGCCCCAGCATTTT. Amino acids: CASRGGISNQPQHF.